The T cell receptor beta chain under discussion was sequenced for a study of TIL therapy for anti-PD-1-resistant metastatic lung cancer. As for the study in general: Progressing patients received lymphodepletion, expanded TIL infusion and IL-2. Median patient age was around 50, ranging about 38-80 years.

This was the immunoSEQ v3 assay. Libraries were sequenced to 2 million to 2.5 million read pairs (survey) or roughly 5-6 million (deep). Profiled with immunoSEQ multiplex PCR; TCRdb holds only in-frame clones, not every one. Here the sample spans approximately 45,000 clones, around three quarters being singletons. Time point noted: pre-treatment sample, taken before nivolumab and TIL therapy. Stage 4 NSCLC adults joined between late 2017 and 2020. This clone was seen a handful of times. V shed 4 bases and J shed 2 bases, with 3 bases lying between them. This CDR3 is built from 11 residues. Per the germline V gene, CDR1 is LNHDA and CDR2 is SQIVND (reference sequence).

The starting material was blood, obtained at baseline. This chain connects TRBV19 to TRBJ2-7; no reliable D call. The clonotype originates from a man in his sixties or seventies with non-small cell lung cancer. The DNA for the CDR3 is TGTGCCAGTAGTACGGCCTACGAGCAGTACTTC. The encoded protein is CASSTAYEQYF.